These T cell receptor beta chains were read from a single sample in a study of blood T cell repertoires in COVID-19. Using immunoSEQ multiplex PCR, the repertoire was profiled, and TCRdb retains in-frame clones only, with some absent. The sample records roughly 200,000 clones, approximately 80% being singletons. The sample was peripheral blood. The receptors were sampled from a middle-aged woman with COVID-19, enrolled during active disease. The CDR3 runs from the conserved cysteine through the conserved F or W. The D gene is left open where the match is weak. Size tells how often a clone was seen (once, few, many) or the class of an expanded clone, and some rows leave it out.

j_call v_call d_call clone_size cdr3_aa cdr3_nt
TRBJ1-1 TRBV5-6 . . CASSPPMGDPGDVEAFF TGTGCCAGCAGCCCACCTATGGGAGACCCGGGGGATGTTGAAGCTTTCTTT
TRBJ2-7 TRBV4-1 . . CASSLRGWDSYEQYF TGCGCCAGCAGCCTTAGAGGGTGGGACTCCTACGAGCAGTACTTC
TRBJ2-7 TRBV3-1/TRBV3-2 . . CASSDEREQYF TGTGCCAGCAGCGATGAGCGGGAGCAGTACTTC
TRBJ1-3 TRBV28 . . CATLGGGNSGNTIYF TGTGCCACCTTAGGGGGGGGGAACTCTGGAAACACCATATATTTT
TRBJ2-5 TRBV5-1 . . CASSLEFSGETQYF TGCGCCAGCAGCTTGGAGTTTAGCGGAGAGACCCAGTACTTC
TRBJ2-5 TRBV6-5 . . CASSRGGRVETQYF TGTGCCAGCAGTAGGGGGGGCAGGGTAGAGACCCAGTACTTC
TRBJ2-3 TRBV9 TRBD2 . CASSVSGGADTQYF TGTGCCAGCAGCGTAAGCGGGGGGGCAGATACGCAGTATTTT
TRBJ2-2 TRBV2 TRBD2 . CASSPRGGTGELFF TGTGCCAGCAGCCCCCGGGGGGGCACCGGGGAGCTGTTTTTT
TRBJ2-1 TRBV3-1/TRBV3-2 . once CASSAYNEQFF TGTGCCAGCAGCGCGTACAATGAGCAGTTCTTC
TRBJ1-5 TRBV2 . . CASSDLGGQPQHF TGTGCCAGCAGTGACCTAGGGGGTCAGCCCCAGCATTTT
TRBJ2-7 TRBV5-4 . . CASSLTAGQPYEQYF TGTGCCAGCAGCCTCACCGCTGGACAGCCCTACGAGCAGTACTTC
TRBJ2-2 TRBV3-1/TRBV3-2 . few CASSQVGGAGGELFF TGTGCCAGCAGCCAAGTCGGAGGGGCTGGCGGGGAGCTGTTTTTT
TRBJ1-4 TRBV18 TRBD1 . CASSPRRIGQDTSTNEKLFF TGTGCCAGCTCACCACGACGGATCGGACAGGATACCTCGACTAATGAAAAACTGTTTTTT
TRBJ1-5 TRBV4-1 TRBD1 . CASSQVGQTDQPQHF TGCGCCAGCAGCCAGGTGGGACAGACAGATCAGCCCCAGCATTTT
TRBJ2-5 TRBV5-1 . . CASSMSGGRGETQYF TGCGCCAGCAGCATGTCAGGGGGGCGAGGGGAGACCCAGTACTTC
TRBJ2-3 TRBV2 TRBD2 . CASVAGGIPTDTQYF TGTGCCAGCGTGGCGGGGGGTATACCCACAGATACGCAGTATTTT
TRBJ2-1 TRBV6-5 . . CASSYTSVAEQFF TGTGCCAGCAGTTACACTTCGGTCGCTGAGCAGTTCTTC
TRBJ2-5 TRBV6-5 TRBD2 . CASSRGGLLETQYF TGTGCCAGCTCGCGGGGGGGCCTCTTGGAGACCCAGTACTTC
TRBJ2-2 TRBV29-1 . . CSVELGANTGELFF TGCAGCGTTGAATTAGGAGCGAACACCGGGGAGCTGTTTTTT
TRBJ2-4 TRBV9 . . CASSVGGGAKNIQYF TGTGCCAGCAGCGTAGGTGGGGGGGCCAAAAACATTCAGTACTTC
TRBJ2-7 TRBV5-1 TRBD1 . CASSFPPDNRGNEQYF TGCGCCAGCAGCTTCCCACCCGATAACAGGGGCAACGAGCAGTACTTC
TRBJ1-5 TRBV2 . . CASSDRDNNQPQHF TGTGCCAGCAGTGACCGGGACAACAATCAGCCCCAGCATTTT
TRBJ2-1 TRBV28 . . CASRDRNAEQFF TGTGCCAGCAGAGACAGGAATGCGGAGCAGTTCTTC
TRBJ2-2 TRBV30 . . CASFIPGELFF TGTGCCTCCTTTATTCCCGGGGAGCTGTTTTTT
TRBJ2-2 TRBV5-1 TRBD2 many CASSFPREGHTGELFF TGCGCCAGCAGCTTCCCGCGGGAGGGCCACACCGGGGAGCTGTTTTTT
TRBJ2-2 TRBV18 . . CASSPLGALAGQRTGELFF TGTGCCAGCTCACCCTTAGGGGCTTTAGCGGGACAGCGCACCGGGGAGCTGTTTTTT
TRBJ2-7 TRBV7-9 . . CASSAGGYEQYF TGTGCCAGCAGTGCCGGGGGCTACGAGCAGTACTTC
TRBJ2-1 TRBV10-3 TRBD2 . CAISTGTGTSGGNEQFF TGTGCCATCAGTACTGGAACCGGGACTAGCGGGGGGAATGAGCAGTTCTTC
TRBJ2-7 TRBV18 . . CASSPSRSTYEQYF TGTGCCAGCTCACCATCCCGCAGTACCTACGAGCAGTACTTC
TRBJ2-1 TRBV19 TRBD2 . CASSIRPELAGVLRGSYNEQFF TGTGCCAGTAGTATTAGGCCTGAACTAGCGGGAGTTCTCCGGGGCTCCTACAATGAGCAGTTCTTC
TRBJ2-2 TRBV6-5 . . CASSFRDTGELFF TGTGCCAGCAGTTTCCGGGACACCGGGGAGCTGTTTTTT
TRBJ2-1 TRBV11-2 . . CASSLGWRAGMNEQFF TGTGCCAGCAGCTTGGGATGGAGGGCAGGTATGAATGAGCAGTTCTTC
TRBJ1-5 TRBV19 . once CASSMGGVQGFSNQPQHF TGTGCCAGTAGTATGGGGGGGGTACAGGGTTTCAGCAATCAGCCCCAGCATTTT
TRBJ2-2 TRBV5-1 TRBD1 . CASSLRVDRGNTGELFF TGCGCCAGCAGCTTGCGAGTAGACAGGGGAAACACCGGGGAGCTGTTTTTT
TRBJ1-3 TRBV30 . . CAWRIDSGNTIYF TGTGCCTGGAGGATAGACTCTGGAAACACCATATATTTT